The source of this T cell receptor beta chain is a study of blood T cell repertoires in COVID-19. Whole-study context: The study drew acute and convalescent COVID-19 samples from the United States, Italy and Spain.

The table came from immunoSEQ multiplex PCR; TCRdb's copy has only in-frame clones and leaves some out. The profile covers about 250,000 clones, with 88% appearing a single time and about 6.7% taken by the ten largest. Enrolled during active infection, Seattle patients were then followed longitudinally. Source material: peripheral blood. This sequence was found in a woman younger than 45 with COVID-19, enrolled during active disease.

The CDR3 spells CASSGGAYQETQYF. The CDR3 DNA sequence: TGCGCCAGCAGCGGGGGGGCGTACCAAGAGACCCAGTACTTC. The rearrangement links TRBV5-1 to TRBJ2-5; tentative D call: TRBD2 (7 bases). V lost 4 bases to trimming and J lost 0 bases, with 10 bases between them. This CDR3 is built from 14 residues. Per germline, CDR1 SGHRS and CDR2 YFSETQ.